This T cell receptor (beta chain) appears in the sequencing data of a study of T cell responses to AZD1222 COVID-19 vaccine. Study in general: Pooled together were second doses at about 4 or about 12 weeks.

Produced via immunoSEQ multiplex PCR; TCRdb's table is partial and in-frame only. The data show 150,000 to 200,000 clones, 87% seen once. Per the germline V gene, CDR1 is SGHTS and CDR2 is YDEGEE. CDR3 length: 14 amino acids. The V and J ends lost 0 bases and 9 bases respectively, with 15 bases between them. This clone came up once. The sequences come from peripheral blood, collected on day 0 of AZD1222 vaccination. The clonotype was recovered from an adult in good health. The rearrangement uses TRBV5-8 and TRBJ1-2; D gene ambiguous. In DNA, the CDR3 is TGTGCCAGCAGCTTGGAGGGCTCCCGGGTTCGCTACACCTTC. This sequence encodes CASSLEGSRVRYTF.